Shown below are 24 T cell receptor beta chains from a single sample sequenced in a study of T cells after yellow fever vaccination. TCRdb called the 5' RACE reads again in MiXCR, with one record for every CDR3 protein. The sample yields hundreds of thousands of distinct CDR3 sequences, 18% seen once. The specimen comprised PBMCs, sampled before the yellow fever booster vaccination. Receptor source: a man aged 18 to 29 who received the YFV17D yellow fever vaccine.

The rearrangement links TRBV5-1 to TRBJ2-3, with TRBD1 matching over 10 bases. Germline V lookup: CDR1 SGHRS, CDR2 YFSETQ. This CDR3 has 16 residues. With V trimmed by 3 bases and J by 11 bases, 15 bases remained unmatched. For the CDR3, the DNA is TGCGCCAGCAGCTACGGTAGGGGACAGGGGACCCCGGGGCAGTATTTT. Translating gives CASSYGRGQGTPGQYF.

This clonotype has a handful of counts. The CDR3 nucleotides read TGTGCCACCCGTGTTGAGGGGGCGGGAGATACGCAGTATTTT. Encoded protein: CATRVEGAGDTQYF. This chain links TRBV10-3 with TRBJ2-3; 7 positions agree with TRBD1. CDR1 is ENHRY and CDR2 is SYGVKD in the germline V gene. The CDR3 has 14 residues. Trimming at V came to 10 bases and at J to 5 bases, leaving 12 bases not matched to a gene.

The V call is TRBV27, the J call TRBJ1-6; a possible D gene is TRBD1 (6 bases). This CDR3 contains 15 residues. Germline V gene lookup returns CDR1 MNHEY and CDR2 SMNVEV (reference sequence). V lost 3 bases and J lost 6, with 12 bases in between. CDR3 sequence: CASSLGGTPNSPLHF. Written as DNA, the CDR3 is TGTGCCAGCAGTTTGGGCGGGACACCTAATTCACCCCTCCACTTT.

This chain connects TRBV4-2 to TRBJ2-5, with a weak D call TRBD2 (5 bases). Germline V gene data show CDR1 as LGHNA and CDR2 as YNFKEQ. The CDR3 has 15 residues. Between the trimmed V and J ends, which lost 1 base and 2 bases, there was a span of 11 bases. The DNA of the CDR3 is TGTGCCAGCAGCCAAGGTCCTAGCCTACAAGAGACCCAGTACTTC. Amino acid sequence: CASSQGPSLQETQYF.

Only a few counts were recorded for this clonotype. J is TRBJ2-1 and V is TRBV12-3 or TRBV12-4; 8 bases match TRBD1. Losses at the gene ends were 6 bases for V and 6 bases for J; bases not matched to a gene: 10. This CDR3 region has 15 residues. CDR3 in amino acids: CASRDLGQGTNEQFF. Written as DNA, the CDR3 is TGTGCCAGCAGGGACCTTGGACAGGGTACCAATGAGCAGTTCTTC.

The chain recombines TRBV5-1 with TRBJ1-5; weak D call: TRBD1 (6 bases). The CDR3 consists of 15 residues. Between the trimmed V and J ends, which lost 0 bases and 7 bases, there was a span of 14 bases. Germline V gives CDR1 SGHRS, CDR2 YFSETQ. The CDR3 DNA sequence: TGCGCCAGCAGCTTGGGGGCAGGGGTCGGGCAGCCCCAGCATTTT. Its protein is CASSLGAGVGQPQHF.

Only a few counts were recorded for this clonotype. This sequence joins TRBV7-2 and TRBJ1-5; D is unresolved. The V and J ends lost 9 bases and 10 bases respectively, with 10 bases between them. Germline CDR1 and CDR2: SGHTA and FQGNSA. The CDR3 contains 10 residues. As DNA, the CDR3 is TGTGCCAGTGGGCCTCCTCCCCAGCATTTT. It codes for CASGPPPQHF.

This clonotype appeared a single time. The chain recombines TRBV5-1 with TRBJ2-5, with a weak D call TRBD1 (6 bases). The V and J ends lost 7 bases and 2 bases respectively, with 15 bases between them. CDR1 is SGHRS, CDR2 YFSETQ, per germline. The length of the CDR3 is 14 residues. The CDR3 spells CASAFGGVQETQYF. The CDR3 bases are TGCGCCAGCGCCTTTGGGGGCGTACAAGAGACCCAGTACTTC.

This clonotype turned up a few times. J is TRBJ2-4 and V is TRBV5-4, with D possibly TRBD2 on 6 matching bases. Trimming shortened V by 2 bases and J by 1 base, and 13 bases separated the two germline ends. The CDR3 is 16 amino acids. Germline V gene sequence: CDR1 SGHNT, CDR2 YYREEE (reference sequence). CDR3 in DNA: TGTGCCAGCAGCTTTGGGACTGGGGGGGCCAAAAACATTCAGTACTTC. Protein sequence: CASSFGTGGAKNIQYF.

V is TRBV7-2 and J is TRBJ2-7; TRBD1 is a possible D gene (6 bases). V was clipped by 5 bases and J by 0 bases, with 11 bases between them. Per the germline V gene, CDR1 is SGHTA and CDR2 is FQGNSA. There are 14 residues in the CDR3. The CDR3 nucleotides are TGTGCCAGCAGCACCTTGGACAGCTCCTACGAGCAGTACGTC. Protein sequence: CASSTLDSSYEQYV.

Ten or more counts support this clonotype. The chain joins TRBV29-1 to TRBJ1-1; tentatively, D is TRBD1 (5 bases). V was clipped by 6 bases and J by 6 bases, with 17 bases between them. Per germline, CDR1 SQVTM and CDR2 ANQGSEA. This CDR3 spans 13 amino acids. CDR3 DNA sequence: TGCAGCGTCACCCCCGGGGGTGCGGCTGAAGCTTTCTTT. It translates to CSVTPGGAAEAFF.

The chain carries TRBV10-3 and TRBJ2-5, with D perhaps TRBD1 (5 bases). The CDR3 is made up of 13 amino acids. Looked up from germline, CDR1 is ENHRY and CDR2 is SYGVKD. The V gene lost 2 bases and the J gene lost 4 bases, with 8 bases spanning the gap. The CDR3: CAISEQGLETQYF. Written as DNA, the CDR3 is TGTGCCATCAGTGAGCAGGGTCTAGAGACCCAGTACTTC.

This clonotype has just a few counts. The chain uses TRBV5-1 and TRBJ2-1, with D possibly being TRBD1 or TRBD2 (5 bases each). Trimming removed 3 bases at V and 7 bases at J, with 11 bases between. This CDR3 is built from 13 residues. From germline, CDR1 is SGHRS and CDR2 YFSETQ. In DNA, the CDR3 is TGCGCCAGCAGCTCCGGGACGGTAAATGAGCAGTTCTTC. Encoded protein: CASSSGTVNEQFF.

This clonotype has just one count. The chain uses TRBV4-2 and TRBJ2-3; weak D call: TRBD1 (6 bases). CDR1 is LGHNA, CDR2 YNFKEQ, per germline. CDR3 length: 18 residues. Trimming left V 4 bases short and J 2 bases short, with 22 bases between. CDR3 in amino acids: CASSPAGGGRGATDTQYF. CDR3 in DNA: TGTGCCAGCAGCCCGGCCGGAGGCGGCAGGGGAGCCACAGATACGCAGTATTTT.

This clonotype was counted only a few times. The CDR3 nucleotides are TGCAGTGCTGATGGTAGCGGGGGGTCCTCAACTTGGGCGGAGACCCAGTACTTC. Residues: CSADGSGGSSTWAETQYF. The rearrangement uses TRBV20-1 and TRBJ2-5; 10 nucleotides agree with TRBD2. The CDR3 covers 18 residues. The trim removed 5 bases at V and 5 bases at J, leaving 20 bases unmatched. CDR1 and CDR2 (germline): DFQATT, SNEGSKA (reference sequence).

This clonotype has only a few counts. The CDR3 spells CASSLPSREQFF. The CDR3 nucleotides read TGTGCCAGCAGCCTCCCTTCCCGTGAGCAGTTCTTC. The chain uses TRBV27 and TRBJ2-1; the D is unclear. CDR3 length equals 12 residues. The V gene's germline CDR1 is MNHEY and CDR2 SMNVEV (reference sequence). The V end was cut by 6 bases, the J end by 9 bases, with 12 bases between.

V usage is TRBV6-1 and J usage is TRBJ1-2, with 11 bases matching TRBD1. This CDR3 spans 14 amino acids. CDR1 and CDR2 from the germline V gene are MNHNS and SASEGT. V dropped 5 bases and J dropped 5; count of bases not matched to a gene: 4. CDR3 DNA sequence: TGTGCCAGCAGTTCGGGACAGGGGGATTATGGCTACACCTTC. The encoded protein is CASSSGQGDYGYTF.

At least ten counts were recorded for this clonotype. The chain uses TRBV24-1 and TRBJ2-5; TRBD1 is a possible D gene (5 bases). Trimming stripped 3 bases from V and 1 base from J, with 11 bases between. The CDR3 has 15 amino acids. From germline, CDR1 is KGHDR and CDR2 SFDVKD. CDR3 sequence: CATSDDTRVQETQYF. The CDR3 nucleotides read TGTGCCACCAGTGATGACACCAGGGTCCAAGAGACCCAGTACTTC.

CDR3 protein: CASSYWTGDSPLHF. CDR3 nucleotides: TGTGCCAGCAGTTACTGGACAGGGGACTCACCCCTCCACTTT. The chain recombines TRBV6-6 with TRBJ1-6; 9 bases align to TRBD1. CDR1 is MNHNY and CDR2 is SVGAGI in the germline V gene (reference sequence). V lost 1 base to trimming and J lost 10 bases; unmatched junction nucleotides: 2. The CDR3 totals 14 residues.

CDR3 DNA sequence: TGTGCCACCAAAGGAGGGAAACCAAATAATTCACCCCTCCACTTT. Translation: CATKGGKPNNSPLHF. This chain uses TRBV24-1 with TRBJ1-6, with unresolved D. Germline loops: CDR1 KGHDR, CDR2 SFDVKD. This CDR3 comprises 15 residues. V lost 8 bases, J lost 5 bases, and 15 bases lay in between.

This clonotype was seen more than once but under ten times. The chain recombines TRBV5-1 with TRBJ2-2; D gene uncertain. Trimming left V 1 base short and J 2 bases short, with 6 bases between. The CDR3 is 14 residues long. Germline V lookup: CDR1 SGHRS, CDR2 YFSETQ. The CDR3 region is CASSLNRNTGELFF. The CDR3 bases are TGCGCCAGCAGCTTGAACAGAAACACCGGGGAGCTGTTTTTT.

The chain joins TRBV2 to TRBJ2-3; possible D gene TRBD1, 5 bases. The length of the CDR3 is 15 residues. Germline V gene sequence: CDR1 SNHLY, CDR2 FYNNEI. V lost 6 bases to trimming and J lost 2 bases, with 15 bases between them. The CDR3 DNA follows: TGTGCCAGCAGACCCAGGGCCTTCGCCACAGATACGCAGTATTTT. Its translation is CASRPRAFATDTQYF.

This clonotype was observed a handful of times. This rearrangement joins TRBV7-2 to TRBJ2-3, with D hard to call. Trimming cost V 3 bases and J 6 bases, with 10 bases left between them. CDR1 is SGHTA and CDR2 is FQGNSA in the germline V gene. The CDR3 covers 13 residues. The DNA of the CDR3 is TGTGCCAGCAGCTTTGGTATGATGGATACGCAGTATTTT. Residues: CASSFGMMDTQYF.

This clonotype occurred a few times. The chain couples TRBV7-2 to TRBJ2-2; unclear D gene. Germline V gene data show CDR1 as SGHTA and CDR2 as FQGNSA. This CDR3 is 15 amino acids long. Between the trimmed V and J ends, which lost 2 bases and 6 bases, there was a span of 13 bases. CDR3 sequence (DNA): TGTGCCAGCAGCTTAAGTACGGGTAGAGCCGGGGAGCTGTTTTTT. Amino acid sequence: CASSLSTGRAGELFF.